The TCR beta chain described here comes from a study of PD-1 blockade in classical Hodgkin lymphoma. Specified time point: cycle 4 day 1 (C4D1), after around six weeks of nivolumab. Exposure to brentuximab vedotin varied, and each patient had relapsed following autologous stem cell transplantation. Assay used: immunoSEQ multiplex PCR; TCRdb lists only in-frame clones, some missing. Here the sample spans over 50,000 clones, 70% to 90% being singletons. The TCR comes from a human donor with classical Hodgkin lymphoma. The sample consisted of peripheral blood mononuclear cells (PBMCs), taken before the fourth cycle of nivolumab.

CDR3 coding DNA: TGTGCCAGCAGTTACACAGGGGCCAGTGAAGCTTTCTTT. It encodes CASSYTGASEAFF. This chain links TRBV6-6 with TRBJ1-1, with 7 bases that match TRBD1. Losses at the gene ends were 2 bases for V and 7 bases for J; bases not matched to a gene: 4. This CDR3 is built from 13 residues. Germline lookup yields CDR1 MNHNY and CDR2 SVGAGI (reference sequence).